One T cell receptor beta chain is described in this entry. The antigen is undetermined. The data belong to a study of T cell repertoires in cytomegalovirus infection. On the study more broadly: Indications of both CMV infection and matching HLA type were provided by public TCR beta signatures.

CDR1 and CDR2 (germline): SGDLS, YYNGEE. The ends were cut back, 0 bases at V and 1 base at J, with 16 bases in the middle. The CDR3 sequence is 17 residues long. TCRdb passed the reads through MiXCR, listing each CDR3 protein once. The data show 110,000 to 150,000 distinct CDR3 sequences, about 32% seen once. Sample: CD8+ T cells from cultured PBMCs, taken from culture after CMV antigen stimulation. The V gene is TRBV9, the J gene TRBJ1-2, with D possibly TRBD1 on 6 matching bases. This clonotype was obtained from a human donor in good health (CMV status not recorded). Some clones in this sample may be carry-over from other donors' samples. CDR3 loop: CASSVASRGLSNYGYTF. DNA for the CDR3: TGTGCCAGCAGCGTAGCTTCCAGGGGTTTGAGTAACTATGGCTACACCTTC.